This T cell receptor beta chain was obtained from a study of CD8 T cells in Susac syndrome. Random hexamers served to reverse transcribe about 0.45 to 1 ug RNA. TCRdb passed the immunoSEQ multiplex PCR reads through MiXCR, listing each CDR3 protein once. Seen here are 250,000 to 300,000 distinct CDR3 sequences, roughly 85% observed once, and the top ten hold 0.21%. This CDR3 has 17 residues. CDR1 LNHDA and CDR2 SQIVND come from the germline V gene (reference sequence). Unmatched junction bases numbered 5, after V lost 5 bases and J lost 1 base. Source material: CD8+ T cells from PBMCs. This receptor was obtained from a human donor with multiple sclerosis. The chain combines TRBV19 with TRBJ2-1, with TRBD2 matching 13 bases. The CDR3 coding sequence is TGTGCCAGTAGTCTAGGGACTAGCGGGATTTCCTACAATGAGCAGTTCTTC. This translates into CASSLGTSGISYNEQFF.